These 16 T cell receptor beta chains originate from one sample sequenced in a study of CD8 T cells in ankylosing spondylitis. TCRdb processed the 5' RACE reads anew with MiXCR; each CDR3 protein has one entry. The sample holds about 39,000 distinct CDR3 sequences, just under 4% seen once. The source material was blood, either unsorted or a sorted T cell fraction (not recorded which). The receptor set was obtained from a female donor with ankylosing spondylitis or in good health (not recorded which).

This clonotype was recorded many times. The chain recombines TRBV9 with TRBJ1-6, with D possibly being TRBD1 (5 bases). Germline values: CDR1 SGDLS, CDR2 YYNGEE. The germline V and J ends were trimmed by 4 bases and 6 bases, with 11 bases remaining between them. This CDR3 is built from 14 residues. The CDR3 DNA is TGTGCCAGCAGCCCCCGGGGCAGTAATTCACCCCTCCACTTT. It encodes CASSPRGSNSPLHF.

In this sample, this clonotype turned up many times. V and J are TRBV9 and TRBJ2-3; 7 positions agree with TRBD2. The CDR3 contains 16 residues. The V gene's germline CDR1 is SGDLS and CDR2 YYNGEE. V lost 1 base and J lost 5; bases outside the gene matches: 10. This chain's CDR3 is CASSVPGGGPRDTQYF. As DNA, the CDR3 is TGTGCCAGCAGCGTACCCGGCGGGGGACCCCGAGATACGCAGTATTTT.

In its sample, this clonotype is medium-sized. This chain connects TRBV9 to TRBJ1-2; 7 bases align to TRBD1. The CDR3 contains 16 residues. Germline V CDR1 and CDR2: SGDLS, YYNGEE. The V gene end was trimmed by 2 bases and the J gene end by 9 bases; junction bases not matched to a gene: 16. The CDR3, as DNA: TGTGCCAGCAGCGTGCGTTGGCAGGGGGATATGTTGAGCTACACCTTC. It translates to CASSVRWQGDMLSYTF.

This clonotype was observed at least ten times. The genes are TRBV9 and TRBJ2-4; D not certain. The CDR3 is 16 amino acids. Germline values: CDR1 SGDLS, CDR2 YYNGEE. Between the trimmed V and J ends, which lost 0 bases and 9 bases, there was a span of 19 bases. CDR3 coding DNA: TGTGCCAGCAGCGTAGGGTCTAAGAGCGAATCAGGCATTCAGTACTTC. This encodes CASSVGSKSESGIQYF.

This clonotype was counted ten times or more. V usage is TRBV9 and J usage is TRBJ1-6; TRBD1 matches 9 bases. CDR1 and CDR2 from the germline V gene are SGDLS and YYNGEE. The CDR3 consists of 16 residues. The ends lost 4 bases at V and 7 bases at J; junction bases unmatched: 9. Written as DNA, the CDR3 is TGTGCCAGCAGCTTACAGGGGGGGACAGGGAATTCACCCCTCCACTTT. This encodes CASSLQGGTGNSPLHF. The variable domain in full, completed from reference TRBV9 and TRBJ1-6, reads DSGVTQTPKHLITATGQRVTLRCSPRSGDLSVYWYQQSLDQGLQFLIQYYNGEERAKGNILERFSAQQFPDLHSELNLSSLELGDSALYFCASSLQGGTGNSPLHFGNGTRLTVT.

This clonotype was found many times. The rearrangement joins TRBV9 to TRBJ1-2; TRBD1 aligns across 8 bases. This CDR3 contains 13 residues. Trimming cost V 5 bases and J 4 bases; bases outside gene matches: 4. Germline CDR1 reads SGDLS; CDR2 reads YYNGEE. The CDR3 region is CASRDRGTYGYTF. CDR3 DNA: TGTGCCAGCAGAGACAGGGGAACCTATGGCTACACCTTC.

This clonotype was seen at least ten times. The rearrangement uses TRBV9 and TRBJ2-3; tentative D call: TRBD2 (5 bases). V lost 0 bases, J lost 6 bases, and 26 bases lay in between. CDR3 length equals 19 residues. CDR1 SGDLS and CDR2 YYNGEE come from the germline V gene. CDR3 loop: CASSVARGGSPLPTDTQYF. CDR3 nucleotides: TGTGCCAGCAGCGTAGCACGGGGTGGCAGCCCCCTCCCCACGGATACGCAGTATTTT. The entire variable domain, with the rest obtained from reference TRBV9 and TRBJ2-3, is as follows: DSGVTQTPKHLITATGQRVTLRCSPRSGDLSVYWYQQSLDQGLQFLIQYYNGEERAKGNILERFSAQQFPDLHSELNLSSLELGDSALYFCASSVARGGSPLPTDTQYFGPGTRLTVL.

There are many counts of this clonotype. The rearrangement uses TRBV9 and TRBJ2-3, with 9 nucleotides matching TRBD2. In germline, CDR1 is SGDLS, CDR2 YYNGEE. With V trimmed by 2 bases and J by 1 base, 5 bases remained unmatched. The CDR3 has 16 amino acids. CDR3 region: CASSVVPSGGTDTQYF. CDR3 DNA sequence: TGTGCCAGCAGCGTCGTCCCTAGCGGGGGCACAGATACGCAGTATTTT.

In this sample, this clonotype turned up many times. The chain carries TRBV9 and TRBJ2-1; tentative D call: TRBD1 (7 bases). Trimming removed 0 bases from V and 4 bases from J, with 14 bases in between. Germline CDR1 SGDLS, CDR2 YYNGEE. This CDR3 contains 16 residues. CDR3 nucleotide sequence: TGTGCCAGCAGCGTAGTGGCGTCAGGGGGGTACAATGAGCAGTTCTTC. It yields the protein CASSVVASGGYNEQFF.

CDR3 sequence: CASSPRGSGGPSYNEQFF. The CDR3 bases are TGTGCCAGCAGCCCCCGGGGTAGCGGGGGCCCATCCTACAATGAGCAGTTCTTC. The V call is TRBV9, the J call TRBJ2-1, with 9 bases lining up with TRBD2. This CDR3 is 18 amino acids long. The germline V gene has CDR1 SGDLS and CDR2 YYNGEE. V was clipped by 4 bases and J by 1 base; unmatched bases: 12.

This clonotype was observed many times. The chain recombines TRBV9 with TRBJ2-5; no clear D gene. Germline V gene lookup returns CDR1 SGDLS and CDR2 YYNGEE. V was shortened by 5 bases and J by 5 bases, with 19 bases between the two germline ends. The CDR3 runs 15 residues. The CDR3 loop reads CASSAEAAAWETQYF. The DNA for the CDR3 is TGTGCCAGCAGTGCTGAGGCGGCGGCGTGGGAGACCCAGTACTTC.

This clonotype was seen many times. This chain joins TRBV9 and TRBJ2-7; D not resolved. In germline, CDR1 is SGDLS, CDR2 YYNGEE. Trimming left V 5 bases short and J 0 bases short, with 18 bases between. The CDR3 spans 16 residues. This chain's CDR3 is CASSPRGGPYSYEQYF. The CDR3, as DNA: TGTGCCAGCAGTCCCCGAGGTGGACCCTACTCCTACGAGCAGTACTTC.

This clonotype was recorded at least ten times. J is TRBJ2-7 and V is TRBV9; D might be TRBD1 (5 bases). Germline CDR1 SGDLS, CDR2 YYNGEE. This CDR3 is built from 13 residues. Trimming left V 3 bases short and J 3 bases short, with 10 bases between. The CDR3 spells CASSAGLGYEQYF. CDR3 nucleotides: TGTGCCAGCAGCGCAGGGTTGGGCTACGAGCAGTACTTC.

This clonotype was counted many times. This rearrangement joins TRBV9 to TRBJ1-4, with D possibly matching TRBD1 (5 bases). There are 16 residues in the CDR3. V was shortened by 4 bases and J by 6 bases, with 19 bases between the two germline ends. Germline CDR1 SGDLS, CDR2 YYNGEE. CDR3 in amino acids: CASSTHAAGTYEKLFF. In nucleotides, the CDR3 is TGTGCCAGCAGCACCCATGCGGCGGGGACCTATGAAAAACTGTTTTTT.

There are many counts of this clonotype. The chain uses TRBV9 and TRBJ1-3; D not certain. There are 13 residues in the CDR3. Germline CDR1 is SGDLS and CDR2 is YYNGEE. Trimming took 2 bases from V and 7 from J, leaving 10 bases between them. CDR3 protein: CASSVFGENTIYF. Here the CDR3 DNA reads TGTGCCAGCAGCGTGTTCGGGGAGAACACCATATATTTT.

This clonotype was counted ten times or more. The V and J genes are TRBV9 and TRBJ1-2, with 8 bases lining up with TRBD1. This CDR3 has 15 residues. V lost 4 bases to trimming and J lost 4 bases; unmatched junction nucleotides: 9. Germline assignment: CDR1 SGDLS and CDR2 YYNGEE. The DNA of the CDR3 is TGTGCCAGCAGCCCCCGGACAGGGTGGGGCTATGGCTACACCTTC. The encoded protein is CASSPRTGWGYGYTF. Looking up the rest from reference TRBV9 and TRBJ1-2 gives the full variable domain: DSGVTQTPKHLITATGQRVTLRCSPRSGDLSVYWYQQSLDQGLQFLIQYYNGEERAKGNILERFSAQQFPDLHSELNLSSLELGDSALYFCASSPRTGWGYGYTFGSGTRLTVV.